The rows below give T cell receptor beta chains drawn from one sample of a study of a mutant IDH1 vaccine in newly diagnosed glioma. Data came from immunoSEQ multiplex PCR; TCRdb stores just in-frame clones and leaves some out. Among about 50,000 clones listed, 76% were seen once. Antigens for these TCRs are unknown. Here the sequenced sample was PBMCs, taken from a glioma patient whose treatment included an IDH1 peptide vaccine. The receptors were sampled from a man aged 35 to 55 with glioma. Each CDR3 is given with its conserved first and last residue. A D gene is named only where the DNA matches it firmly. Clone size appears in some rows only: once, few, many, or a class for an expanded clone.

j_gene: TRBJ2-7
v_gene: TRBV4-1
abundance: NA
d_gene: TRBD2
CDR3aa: CASSQPTSGSNEQYF
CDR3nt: TGCGCCAGCAGCCAACCTACTAGCGGGAGTAACGAGCAGTACTTC

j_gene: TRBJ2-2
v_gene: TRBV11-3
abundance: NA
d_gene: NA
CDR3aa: CASSPRNTGELFF
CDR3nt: TGTGCCAGCAGCCCCCGGAACACCGGGGAGCTGTTTTTT

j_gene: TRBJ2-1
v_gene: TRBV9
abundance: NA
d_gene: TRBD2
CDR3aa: CASSGGLAGNNEQFF
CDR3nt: TGTGCCAGCAGCGGCGGACTAGCGGGCAACAATGAGCAGTTCTTC

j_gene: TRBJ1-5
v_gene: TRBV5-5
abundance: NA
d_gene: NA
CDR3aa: CASSQTVNQPQHF
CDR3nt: TGTGCCAGCAGCCAAACAGTCAATCAGCCCCAGCATTTT

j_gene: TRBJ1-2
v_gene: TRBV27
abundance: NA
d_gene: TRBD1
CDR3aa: CASSFGTGGTYGYTF
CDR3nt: TGTGCCAGCAGTTTTGGGACAGGGGGAACGTATGGCTACACCTTC

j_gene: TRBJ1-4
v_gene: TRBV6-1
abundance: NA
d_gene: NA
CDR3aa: CASSAPSRPTNEKLFF
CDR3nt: TGTGCCAGCAGTGCCCCGTCCCGGCCCACTAATGAAAAACTGTTTTTT

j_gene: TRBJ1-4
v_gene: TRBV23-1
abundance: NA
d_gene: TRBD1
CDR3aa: CASSRGQGTEKLFF
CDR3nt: TGCGCCAGCAGTCGGGGACAGGGGACAGAAAAACTGTTTTTT

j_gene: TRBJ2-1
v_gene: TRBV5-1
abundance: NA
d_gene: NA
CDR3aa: CASSSPSRGNEQFF
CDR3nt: TGCGCCAGCAGCTCCCCCAGTCGGGGTAATGAGCAGTTCTTC

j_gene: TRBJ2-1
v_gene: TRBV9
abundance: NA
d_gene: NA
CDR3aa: CASSPEGSYNEQFF
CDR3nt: TGTGCCAGCAGCCCCGAGGGCTCGTACAATGAGCAGTTCTTC

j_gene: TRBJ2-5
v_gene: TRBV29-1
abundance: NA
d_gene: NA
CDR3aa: CSVDSQETQYF
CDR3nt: TGCAGCGTTGACAGCCAAGAGACCCAGTACTTC

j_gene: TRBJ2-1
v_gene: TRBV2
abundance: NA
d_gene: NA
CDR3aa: CASRDYRDGEQFF
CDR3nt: TGTGCCAGCAGAGACTATAGGGATGGGGAGCAGTTCTTC

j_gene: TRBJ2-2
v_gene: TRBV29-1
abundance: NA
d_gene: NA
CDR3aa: CSAGGSNTGELFF
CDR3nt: TGCAGCGCCGGGGGTTCGAACACCGGGGAGCTGTTTTTT

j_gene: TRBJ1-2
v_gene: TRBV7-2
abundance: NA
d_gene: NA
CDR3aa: CASSPGPTTNYGYTF
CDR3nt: TGTGCCAGCAGCCCCGGACCGACTACGAACTATGGCTACACCTTC

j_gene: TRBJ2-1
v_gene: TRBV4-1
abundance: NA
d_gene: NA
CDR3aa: CASSHELFRPEQFF
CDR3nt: TGCGCCAGCAGCCATGAACTATTTAGACCAGAGCAGTTCTTC

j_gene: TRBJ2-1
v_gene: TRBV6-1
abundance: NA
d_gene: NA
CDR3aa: CASSLGTANNEQFF
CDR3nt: TGTGCCAGCAGTCTGGGGACCGCTAACAATGAGCAGTTCTTC

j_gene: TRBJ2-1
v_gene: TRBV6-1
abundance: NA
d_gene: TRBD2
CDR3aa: CASRTLGEGEQFF
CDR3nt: TGTGCCAGCAGGACCTTGGGGGAGGGGGAGCAGTTCTTC

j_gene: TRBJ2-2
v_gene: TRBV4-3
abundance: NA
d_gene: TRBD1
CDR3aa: CASSHNTGQAGGELFF
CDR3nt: TGCGCCAGCAGCCACAACACCGGACAGGCGGGCGGGGAGCTGTTTTTT

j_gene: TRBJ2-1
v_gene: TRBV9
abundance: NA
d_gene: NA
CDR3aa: CASSANQGSDNEQFF
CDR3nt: TGTGCCAGCAGCGCAAACCAGGGATCAGACAATGAGCAGTTCTTC

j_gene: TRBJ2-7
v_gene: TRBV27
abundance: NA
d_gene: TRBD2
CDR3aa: CASSRGTSGTYSYEQYF
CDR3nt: TGTGCCAGCAGTCGCGGGACTAGCGGAACCTACTCCTACGAGCAGTACTTC

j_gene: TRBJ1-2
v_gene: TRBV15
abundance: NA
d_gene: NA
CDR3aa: CATSRAIGAKDGYTF
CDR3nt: TGTGCCACCAGCAGGGCGATTGGGGCCAAGGATGGCTACACCTTC

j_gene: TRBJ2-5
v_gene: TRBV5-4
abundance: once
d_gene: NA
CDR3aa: CASSLGPVEETQYF
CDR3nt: TGTGCCAGCAGCTTGGGGCCAGTTGAAGAGACCCAGTACTTC

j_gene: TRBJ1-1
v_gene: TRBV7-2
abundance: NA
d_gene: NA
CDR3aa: CASSLVGGRDTEAFF
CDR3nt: TGTGCCAGCAGCTTAGTAGGGGGGAGGGACACTGAAGCTTTCTTT

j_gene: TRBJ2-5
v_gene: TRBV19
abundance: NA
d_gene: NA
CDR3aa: CASSIIGRWETQYF
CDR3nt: TGTGCCAGTAGTATAATTGGGCGTTGGGAGACCCAGTACTTC

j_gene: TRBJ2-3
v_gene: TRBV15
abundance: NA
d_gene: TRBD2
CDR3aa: CATSGGLADTQYF
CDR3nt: TGTGCCACCAGCGGGGGACTAGCGGATACGCAGTATTTT

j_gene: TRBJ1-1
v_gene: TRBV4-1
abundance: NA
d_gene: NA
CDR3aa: CASSQEGSAEAFF
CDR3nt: TGCGCCAGCAGCCAAGAAGGAAGCGCTGAAGCTTTCTTT

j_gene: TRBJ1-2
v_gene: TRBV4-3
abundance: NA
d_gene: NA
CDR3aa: CASSQDWQGYGYTF
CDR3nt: TGCGCCAGCAGCCAAGACTGGCAGGGCTATGGCTACACCTTC

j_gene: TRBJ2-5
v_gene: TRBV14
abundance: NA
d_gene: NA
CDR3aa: CASSPRRAGETQYF
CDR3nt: TGTGCCAGCAGCCCCCGGAGGGCGGGGGAGACCCAGTACTTC

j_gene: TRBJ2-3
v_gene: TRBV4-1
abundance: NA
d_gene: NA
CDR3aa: CASSQDAVTGPGDTQYF
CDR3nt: TGCGCCAGCAGCCAAGATGCGGTTACGGGGCCCGGAGATACGCAGTATTTT

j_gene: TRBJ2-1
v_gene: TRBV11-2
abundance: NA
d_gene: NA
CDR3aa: CASSNRRLGNEQFF
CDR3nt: TGTGCCAGCAGCAACCGCCGACTAGGCAATGAGCAGTTCTTC

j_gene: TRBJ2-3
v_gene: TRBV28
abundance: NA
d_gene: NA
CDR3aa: CASSFFGRGGFGTDTQYF
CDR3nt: TGTGCCAGCAGTTTTTTCGGCAGGGGGGGATTCGGCACAGATACGCAGTATTTT

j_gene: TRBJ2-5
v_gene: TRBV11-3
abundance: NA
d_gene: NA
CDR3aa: CASSLSSGAAQETQYF
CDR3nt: TGTGCCAGCAGTCTCAGTAGCGGAGCCGCACAAGAGACCCAGTACTTC

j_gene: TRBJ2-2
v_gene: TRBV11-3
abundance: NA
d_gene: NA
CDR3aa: CASSSENSWSHTGELFF
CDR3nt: TGTGCCAGCAGCTCAGAAAACAGTTGGTCCCACACCGGGGAGCTGTTTTTT

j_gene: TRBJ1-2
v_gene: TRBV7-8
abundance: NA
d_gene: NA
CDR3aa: CASSLGRSSGTYGYTF
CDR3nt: TGTGCCAGCAGCTTAGGGAGGTCCTCGGGGACATATGGCTACACCTTC

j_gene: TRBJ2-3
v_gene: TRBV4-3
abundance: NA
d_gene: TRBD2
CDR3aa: CASSPIAGGGTDTQYF
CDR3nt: TGCGCCAGCAGCCCCATAGCGGGAGGGGGCACAGATACGCAGTATTTT

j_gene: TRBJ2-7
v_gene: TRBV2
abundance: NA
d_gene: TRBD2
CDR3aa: CASSEALASGRGEQYF
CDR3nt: TGTGCCAGCAGTGAAGCCCTCGCTAGCGGGAGGGGGGAGCAGTACTTC

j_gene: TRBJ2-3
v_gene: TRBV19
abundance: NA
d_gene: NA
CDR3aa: CASSEGPATPDTQYF
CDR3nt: TGTGCCAGTAGCGAAGGCCCTGCAACCCCAGATACGCAGTATTTT

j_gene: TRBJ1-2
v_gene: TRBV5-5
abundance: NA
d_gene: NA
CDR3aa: CASSETAGGYGYTF
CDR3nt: TGTGCCAGCAGCGAGACAGCCGGGGGCTATGGCTACACCTTC

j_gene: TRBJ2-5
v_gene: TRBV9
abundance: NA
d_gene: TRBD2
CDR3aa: CASSALGGTGETQYF
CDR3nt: TGTGCCAGCAGCGCCCTGGGGGGGACCGGAGAGACCCAGTACTTC

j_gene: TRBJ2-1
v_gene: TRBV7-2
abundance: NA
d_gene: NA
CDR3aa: CASSLVARRGNEQFF
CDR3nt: TGTGCCAGCAGCTTAGTCGCTAGAAGAGGCAATGAGCAGTTCTTC

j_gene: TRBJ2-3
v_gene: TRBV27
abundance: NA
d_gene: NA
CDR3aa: CASSFGETDTQYF
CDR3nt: TGTGCCAGCAGTTTCGGCGAAACAGATACGCAGTATTTT

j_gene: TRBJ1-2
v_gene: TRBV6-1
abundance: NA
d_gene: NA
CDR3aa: CASSVAQALNYGYTF
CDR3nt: TGTGCCAGCAGTGTAGCGCAGGCTCTTAACTATGGCTACACCTTC

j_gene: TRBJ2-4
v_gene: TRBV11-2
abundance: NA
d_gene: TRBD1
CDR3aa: CASSTGTENIQYF
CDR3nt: TGTGCCAGCAGCACGGGGACAGAAAACATTCAGTACTTC